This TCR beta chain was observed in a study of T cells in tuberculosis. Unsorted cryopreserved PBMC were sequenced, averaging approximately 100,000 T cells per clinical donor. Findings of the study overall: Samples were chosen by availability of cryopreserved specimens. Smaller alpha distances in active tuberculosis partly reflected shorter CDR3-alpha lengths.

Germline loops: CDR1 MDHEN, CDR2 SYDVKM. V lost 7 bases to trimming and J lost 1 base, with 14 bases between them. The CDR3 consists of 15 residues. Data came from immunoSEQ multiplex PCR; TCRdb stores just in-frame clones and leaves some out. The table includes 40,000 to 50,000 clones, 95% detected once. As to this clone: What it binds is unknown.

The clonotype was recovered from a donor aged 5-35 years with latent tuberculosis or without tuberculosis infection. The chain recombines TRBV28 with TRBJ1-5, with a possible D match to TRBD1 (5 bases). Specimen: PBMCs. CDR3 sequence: CASKIPGGSNQPQHF. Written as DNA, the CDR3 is TGTGCCAGCAAGATCCCTGGGGGGAGCAATCAGCCCCAGCATTTT.